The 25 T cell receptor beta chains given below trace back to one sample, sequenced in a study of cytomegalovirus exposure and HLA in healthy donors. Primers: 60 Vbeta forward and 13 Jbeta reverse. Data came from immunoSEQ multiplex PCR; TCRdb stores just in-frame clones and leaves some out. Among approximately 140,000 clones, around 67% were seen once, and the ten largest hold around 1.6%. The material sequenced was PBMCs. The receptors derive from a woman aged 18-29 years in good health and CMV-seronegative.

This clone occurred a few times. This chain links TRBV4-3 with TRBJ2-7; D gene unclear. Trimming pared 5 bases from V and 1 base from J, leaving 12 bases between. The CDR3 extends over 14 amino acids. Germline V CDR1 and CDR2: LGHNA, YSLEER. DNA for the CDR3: TGCGCCAGCAGCGAGGCAGTCCCATCCTACGAGCAGTACTTC. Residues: CASSEAVPSYEQYF.

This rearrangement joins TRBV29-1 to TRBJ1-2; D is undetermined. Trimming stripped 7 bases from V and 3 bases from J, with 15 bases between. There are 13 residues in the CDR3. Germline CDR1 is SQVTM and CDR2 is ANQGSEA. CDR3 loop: CSAPLGGDYGYTF. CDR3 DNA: TGCAGCGCCCCTTTGGGCGGGGACTATGGCTACACCTTC.

In DNA, the CDR3 is TGTGCCATCAGTGAGGACAGGAACTCCTACGAGCAGTACGTC. Translated, it gives CAISEDRNSYEQYV. The rearrangement links TRBV10-3 to TRBJ2-7; maybe TRBD1 (6 bases). Germline CDR1 and CDR2: ENHRY and SYGVKD. Trimming removed 2 bases at V and 0 bases at J, with 8 bases between. The CDR3 consists of 14 residues.

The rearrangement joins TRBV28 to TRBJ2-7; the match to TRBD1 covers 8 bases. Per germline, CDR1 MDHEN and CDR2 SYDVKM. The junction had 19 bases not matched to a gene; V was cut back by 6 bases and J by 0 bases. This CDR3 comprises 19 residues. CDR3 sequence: CASSSVGRWDRRSSYEQYF. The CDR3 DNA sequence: TGTGCCAGCAGCTCGGTAGGTAGATGGGACAGGCGCTCCTCCTACGAGCAGTACTTC.

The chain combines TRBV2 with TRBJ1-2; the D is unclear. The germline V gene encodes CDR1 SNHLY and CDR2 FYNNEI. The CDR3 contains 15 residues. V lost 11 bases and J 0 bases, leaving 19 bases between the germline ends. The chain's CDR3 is CAPREGPSTNYGYTF. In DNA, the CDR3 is TGTGCCCCCCGGGAAGGGCCGTCAACTAACTATGGCTACACCTTC.

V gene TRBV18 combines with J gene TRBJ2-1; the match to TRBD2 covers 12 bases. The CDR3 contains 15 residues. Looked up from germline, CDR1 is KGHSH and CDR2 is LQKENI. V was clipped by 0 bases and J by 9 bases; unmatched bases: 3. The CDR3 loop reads CASSPPTSGRGEQFF. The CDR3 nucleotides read TGTGCCAGCTCACCACCGACTAGCGGGAGAGGTGAGCAGTTCTTC.

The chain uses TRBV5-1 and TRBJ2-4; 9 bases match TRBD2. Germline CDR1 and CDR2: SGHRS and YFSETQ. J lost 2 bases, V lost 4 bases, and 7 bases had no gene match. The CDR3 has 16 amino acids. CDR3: CASSPSAGGTKNIQYF. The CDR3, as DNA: TGCGCCAGCAGCCCCTCGGCGGGGGGGACCAAAAACATTCAGTACTTC. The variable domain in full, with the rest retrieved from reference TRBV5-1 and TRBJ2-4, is KAGVTQTPRYLIKTRGQQVTLSCSPISGHRSVSWYQQTPGQGLQFLFEYFSETQRNKGNFPGRFSGRQFSNSRSEMNVSTLELGDSALYLCASSPSAGGTKNIQYFGAGTRLSVL.

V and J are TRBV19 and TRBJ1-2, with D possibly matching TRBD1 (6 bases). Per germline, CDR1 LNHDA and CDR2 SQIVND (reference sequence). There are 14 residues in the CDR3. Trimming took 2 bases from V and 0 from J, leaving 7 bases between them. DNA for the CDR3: TGTGCCAGTAGTATAAGGACAGCTAACTATGGCTACACCTTC. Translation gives CASSIRTANYGYTF.

The DNA for the CDR3 is TGTGCCAGCAGCTTGGCAGGGGGGCGTCCCTACGAGCAGTACTTC. Protein: CASSLAGGRPYEQYF. V gene TRBV5-6 combines with J gene TRBJ2-7, with D perhaps TRBD1 (7 bases). Trimming took 0 bases from V and 2 from J, leaving 12 bases between them. This CDR3 contains 15 residues. From germline, CDR1 is SGHDT and CDR2 YYEEEE.

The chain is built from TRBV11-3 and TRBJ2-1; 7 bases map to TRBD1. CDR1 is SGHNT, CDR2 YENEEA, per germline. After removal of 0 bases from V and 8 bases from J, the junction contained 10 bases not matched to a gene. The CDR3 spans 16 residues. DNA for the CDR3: TGTGCCAGCAGCTTAGATCCAGGGGGAGCGTCCGATGAGCAGTTCTTC. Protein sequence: CASSLDPGGASDEQFF.

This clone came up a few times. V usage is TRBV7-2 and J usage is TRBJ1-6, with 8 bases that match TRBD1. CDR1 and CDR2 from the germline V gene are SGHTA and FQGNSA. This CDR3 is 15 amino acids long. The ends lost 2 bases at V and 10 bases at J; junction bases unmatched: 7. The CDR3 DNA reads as TGTGCCAGCAGCTTAAGTCGACAGGGGATGTCACCCCTCCACTTT. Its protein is CASSLSRQGMSPLHF. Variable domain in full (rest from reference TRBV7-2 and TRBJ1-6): GAGVSQSPSNKVTEKGKDVELRCDPISGHTALYWYRQSLGQGLEFLIYFQGNSAPDKSGLPSDRFSAERTGGSVSTLTIQRTQQEDSAVYLCASSLSRQGMSPLHFGNGTRLTVT.

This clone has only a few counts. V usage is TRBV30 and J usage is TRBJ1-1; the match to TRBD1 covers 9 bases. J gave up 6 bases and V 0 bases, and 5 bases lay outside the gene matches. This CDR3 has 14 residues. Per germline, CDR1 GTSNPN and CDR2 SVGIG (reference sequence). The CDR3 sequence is CAWSVLQGAAEAFF. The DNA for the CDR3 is TGTGCCTGGAGTGTACTACAGGGGGCCGCTGAAGCTTTCTTT.

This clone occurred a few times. The CDR3 protein is CASSPAWLADPQETQYF. CDR3 in DNA: TGTGCCAGCTCACCTGCGTGGCTAGCGGACCCCCAAGAGACCCAGTACTTC. The V call is TRBV18, the J call TRBJ2-5; the match to TRBD2 covers 7 bases. V shed 3 bases and J 1 base; nucleotides not matched to a gene: 11. This CDR3 has 17 amino acids. Per the germline V gene, CDR1 is KGHSH and CDR2 is LQKENI.

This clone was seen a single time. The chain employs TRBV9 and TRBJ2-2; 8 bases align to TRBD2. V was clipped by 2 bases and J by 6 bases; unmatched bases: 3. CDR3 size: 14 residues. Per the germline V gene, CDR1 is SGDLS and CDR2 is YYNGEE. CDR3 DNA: TGTGCCAGCAGCGTTGGGCGGGGGGCCGGGGAGCTGTTTTTT. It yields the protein CASSVGRGAGELFF. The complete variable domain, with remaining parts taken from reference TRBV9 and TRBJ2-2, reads DSGVTQTPKHLITATGQRVTLRCSPRSGDLSVYWYQQSLDQGLQFLIQYYNGEERAKGNILERFSAQQFPDLHSELNLSSLELGDSALYFCASSVGRGAGELFFGEGSRLTVL.

The CDR3 coding sequence is TGTGCCAGCAGAATGACAGTCGAAGCTTTCTTT. It encodes CASRMTVEAFF. V gene TRBV11-2 combines with J gene TRBJ1-1; tentative D call: TRBD1 (5 bases). Trimming stripped 6 bases from V and 8 bases from J, with 10 bases between. This CDR3 comprises 11 residues. The germline gives CDR1 SGHAT, CDR2 FQNNGV.

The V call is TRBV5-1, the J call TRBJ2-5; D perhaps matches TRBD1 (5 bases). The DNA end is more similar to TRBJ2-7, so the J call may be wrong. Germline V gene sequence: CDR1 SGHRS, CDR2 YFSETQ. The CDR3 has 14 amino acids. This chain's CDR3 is CASSLVQGTYEQYF. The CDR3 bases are TGCGCCAGCAGTTTAGTTCAGGGAACCTACGAGCAGTACTTC.

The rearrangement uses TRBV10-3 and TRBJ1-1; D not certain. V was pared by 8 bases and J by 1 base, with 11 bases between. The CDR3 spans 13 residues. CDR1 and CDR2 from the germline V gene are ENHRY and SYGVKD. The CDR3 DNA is TGTGCCATCCATGACGGGAGGAACACTGAAGCTTTCTTT. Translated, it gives CAIHDGRNTEAFF.

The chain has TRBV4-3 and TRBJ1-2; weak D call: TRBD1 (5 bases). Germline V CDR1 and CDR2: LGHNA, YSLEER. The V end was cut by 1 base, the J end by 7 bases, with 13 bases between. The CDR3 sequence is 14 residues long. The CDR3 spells CASSQGLQAGGYTF. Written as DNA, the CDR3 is TGCGCCAGCAGCCAAGGATTACAGGCCGGTGGCTACACCTTC.

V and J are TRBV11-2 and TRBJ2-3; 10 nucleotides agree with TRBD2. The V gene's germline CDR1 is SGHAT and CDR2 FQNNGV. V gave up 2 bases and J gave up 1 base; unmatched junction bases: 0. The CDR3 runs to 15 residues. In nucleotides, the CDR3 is TGTGCCAGCAGCTTACTAGCGGGGGGCACAGATACGCAGTATTTT. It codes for CASSLLAGGTDTQYF.

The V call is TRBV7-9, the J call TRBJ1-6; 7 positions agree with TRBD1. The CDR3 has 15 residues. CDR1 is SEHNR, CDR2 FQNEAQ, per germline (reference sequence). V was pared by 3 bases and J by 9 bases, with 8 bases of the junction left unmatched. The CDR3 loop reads CASSLGKGASSPLHF. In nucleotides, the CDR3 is TGTGCCAGCAGCTTGGGGAAGGGGGCCAGTTCACCCCTCCACTTT.

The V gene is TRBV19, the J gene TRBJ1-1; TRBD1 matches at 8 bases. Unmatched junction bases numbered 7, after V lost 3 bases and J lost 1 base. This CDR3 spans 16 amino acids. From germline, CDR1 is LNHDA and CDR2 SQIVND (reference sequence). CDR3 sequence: CASSMGRGRENTEAFF. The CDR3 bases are TGTGCCAGTAGTATGGGCAGGGGGCGAGAGAACACTGAAGCTTTCTTT.

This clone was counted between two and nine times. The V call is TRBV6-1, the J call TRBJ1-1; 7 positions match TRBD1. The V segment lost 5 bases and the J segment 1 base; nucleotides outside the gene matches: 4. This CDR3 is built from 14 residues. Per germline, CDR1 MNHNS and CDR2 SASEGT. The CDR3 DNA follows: TGTGCCAGCAGTTATACAGGGGAGAACACTGAAGCTTTCTTT. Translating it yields CASSYTGENTEAFF.

The CDR3 sequence is CASSPLGGGQGDQYF. The CDR3 DNA sequence: TGTGCCAGCAGTCCACTAGGGGGGGGGCAGGGAGATCAGTATTTT. This sequence joins TRBV25-1 and TRBJ2-3, with a weak D call TRBD2 (7 bases). Germline assignment: CDR1 MGHDK and CDR2 SYGVNS. V lost 5 bases and J 12 bases, leaving 24 bases between the germline ends. CDR3 length: 15 amino acids.

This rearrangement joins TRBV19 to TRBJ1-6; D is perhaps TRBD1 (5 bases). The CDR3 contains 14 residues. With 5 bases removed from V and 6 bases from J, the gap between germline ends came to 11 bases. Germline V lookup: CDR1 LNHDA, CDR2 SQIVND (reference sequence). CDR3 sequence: CASSRQGFNSPLHF. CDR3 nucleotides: TGTGCCAGTAGTCGGCAGGGATTTAATTCACCCCTCCACTTT.

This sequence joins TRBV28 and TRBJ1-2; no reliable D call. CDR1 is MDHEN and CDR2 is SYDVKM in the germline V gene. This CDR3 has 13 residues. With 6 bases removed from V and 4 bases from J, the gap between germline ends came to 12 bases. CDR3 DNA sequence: TGTGCCAGCAGAAGAACAGCCGGCTATGGCTACACCTTC. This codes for CASRRTAGYGYTF.